The 27 T cell receptor beta chains given below trace back to one sample, sequenced in a study of blood T cell repertoires in COVID-19. Data came from immunoSEQ multiplex PCR; TCRdb stores just in-frame clones and leaves some out. The table has more than 250,000 clones, 80% to 90% seen once. The sequencing sample was made of peripheral blood. The origin of the receptors is a woman aged 45-59 years with COVID-19, enrolled during active disease.

The gene calls are TRBV5-5 and TRBJ2-7, with TRBD1 matching over 7 bases. Germline V gives CDR1 SGHKS, CDR2 YYEKEE (reference sequence). V gave up 4 bases and J gave up 2 bases; unmatched junction bases: 9. This CDR3 has 15 residues. CDR3 region: CASSMTGQSPYEQYF. The CDR3 nucleotides read TGTGCCAGCAGCATGACGGGACAGAGTCCCTACGAGCAGTACTTC.

The V call is TRBV10-3, the J call TRBJ1-2, with TRBD1 matching over 7 bases. This CDR3 comprises 14 residues. The germline gives CDR1 ENHRY, CDR2 SYGVKD. J lost 2 bases, V lost 3 bases, and 3 bases had no gene match. CDR3 loop: CAISERGRNYGYTF. Written as DNA, the CDR3 is TGTGCCATCAGTGAAAGGGGGCGCAACTATGGCTACACCTTC.

The chain combines TRBV7-6 with TRBJ2-5, with TRBD2 matching 11 bases. In germline, CDR1 is SGHVS, CDR2 FNYEAQ. The CDR3 is made up of 16 amino acids. Trimming cost V 6 bases and J 0 bases; bases outside gene matches: 6. The CDR3 DNA follows: TGTGCCAGCAGGCCTGGACTAGCGGGCTACCAAGAGACCCAGTACTTC. Its protein product is CASRPGLAGYQETQYF.

V gene TRBV19 combines with J gene TRBJ2-6; possibly TRBD2 for D (6 bases). The V end was cut by 4 bases, the J end by 2 bases, with 21 bases between. The V gene's germline CDR1 is LNHDA and CDR2 SQIVND (reference sequence). The CDR3 totals 19 residues. CDR3 sequence reads: CASSRSTPGASPGANVLTF. DNA of the CDR3: TGTGCCAGTAGTAGGTCGACACCGGGAGCGTCTCCTGGGGCCAACGTCCTGACTTTC. The full variable domain, with the rest looked up from reference TRBV19 and TRBJ2-6, is DGGITQSPKYLFRKEGQNVTLSCEQNLNHDAMYWYRQDPGQGLRLIYYSQIVNDFQKGDIAEGYSVSREKKESFPLTVTSAQKNPTAFYLCASSRSTPGASPGANVLTFGAGSRLTVL.

The gene calls are TRBV6-1 and TRBJ1-1; 7 bases agree with TRBD1. Germline values: CDR1 MNHNS, CDR2 SASEGT. The CDR3 contains 18 residues. The V segment lost 3 bases and the J segment 5 bases; nucleotides outside the gene matches: 18. The CDR3 region has the DNA TGTGCCAGCAGTGATGGATATGTATCAGGGGGGAAGAGGACTGAAGCTTTCTTT. Amino acids: CASSDGYVSGGKRTEAFF.

The chain uses TRBV12-5 and TRBJ1-1; the D is unclear. The CDR3 runs to 13 residues. CDR1 is LGHNT and CDR2 is FRNRAP in the germline V gene. V dropped 1 base and J dropped 2 bases, with 5 bases sitting between them. CDR3 in amino acids: CASGLAHNTEAFF. The CDR3 DNA reads TGTGCTAGTGGTTTGGCACATAACACTGAAGCTTTCTTT.

The chain is built from TRBV9 and TRBJ2-7; D call uncertain. From germline, CDR1 is SGDLS and CDR2 YYNGEE. With 0 bases removed from V and 4 bases from J, the gap between germline ends came to 20 bases. The CDR3 spans 17 residues. In DNA form, the CDR3 reads TGTGCCAGCAGCGTAGAAGAAAGGTTCGATCGGGTGTACGAGCAGTACTTC. It codes for CASSVEERFDRVYEQYF.

This chain connects TRBV7-9 to TRBJ1-5; 9 bases line up with TRBD1. The length of the CDR3 is 15 residues. V lost 5 bases to trimming and J lost 7 bases; unmatched junction nucleotides: 9. CDR1 is SEHNR, CDR2 FQNEAQ, per germline (reference sequence). The CDR3 coding sequence is TGTGCCAGCAGCAAGGGACAGGGAGGAAACCAGCCCCAGCATTTT. Protein sequence: CASSKGQGGNQPQHF.

The genes are TRBV5-1 and TRBJ1-5; TRBD1 aligns across 9 bases. The J segment lost 4 bases and the V segment lost 4 bases, leaving 6 bases of the junction unmatched. Germline CDR1 reads SGHRS; CDR2 reads YFSETQ. This CDR3 is built from 15 residues. For the CDR3, the DNA is TGCGCCAGCAGCCCAGGACAGGGGAAAAATCAGCCCCAGCATTTT. This translates into CASSPGQGKNQPQHF.

V is TRBV4-3 and J is TRBJ2-3, with 9 bases aligning to TRBD2. V lost 0 bases and J lost 8; bases outside the gene matches: 12. CDR1 is LGHNA, CDR2 YSLEER, per germline. The CDR3 runs to 17 residues. CDR3 sequence: CASSQDASGTLDGTQYF. The CDR3 DNA follows: TGCGCCAGCAGCCAAGATGCTAGCGGGACCCTAGATGGTACGCAGTATTTT.

A few counts support this clone. This chain joins TRBV20-1 and TRBJ2-1; perhaps TRBD2 as D (5 bases). Germline lookup yields CDR1 DFQATT and CDR2 SNEGSKA (reference sequence). V gave up 3 bases and J gave up 8 bases, with 20 bases separating them. This CDR3 is 15 amino acids long. This CDR3 reads CSASPWVGKRDEQFF. CDR3 DNA: TGCAGTGCTAGTCCCTGGGTGGGGAAGAGGGATGAGCAGTTCTTC.

This chain links TRBV5-4 with TRBJ2-7, with 7 bases matching TRBD1. V lost 4 bases, J lost 0 bases, and 7 bases stayed unmatched. The CDR3 runs to 15 residues. The germline V gene encodes CDR1 SGHNT and CDR2 YYREEE (reference sequence). The CDR3: CASSPRGRNSYEQYF. CDR3 bases: TGTGCCAGCAGCCCAAGGGGGCGAAACTCCTACGAGCAGTACTTC.

The chain links TRBV5-1 to TRBJ1-4; maybe TRBD1 (6 bases). Germline assignment: CDR1 SGHRS and CDR2 YFSETQ. This CDR3 spans 15 amino acids. V was shortened by 2 bases and J by 8 bases, with 16 bases between the two germline ends. The CDR3, as DNA: TGCGCCAGCAGCTTCGCAGGGGCGACTCAGGAAAAACTGTTTTTT. Translation gives CASSFAGATQEKLFF.

V usage is TRBV6-1 and J usage is TRBJ1-1, with D perhaps matching TRBD1 (6 bases). The CDR3 extends over 13 amino acids. Germline CDR1 is MNHNS and CDR2 is SASEGT. V gave up 3 bases and J gave up 5 bases, with 10 bases separating them. The CDR3 loop is CASSDRGYTEAFF. The CDR3 DNA follows: TGTGCCAGCAGTGACAGGGGTTATACTGAAGCTTTCTTT.

CDR3 loop: CASTPWGRSGGYEQYF. CDR3 sequence (DNA): TGTGCCAGCACCCCATGGGGCAGGTCGGGGGGCTACGAGCAGTACTTC. This chain joins TRBV2 and TRBJ2-7, with 7 bases lining up with TRBD2. The germline CDR1 and CDR2 sequences are SNHLY and FYNNEI. The CDR3 runs to 16 residues. The J segment lost 3 bases and the V segment lost 7 bases, leaving 15 bases of the junction unmatched.

This clone was recorded once. Other DNA sequences in this specimen translate into the identical CDR3. DNA for the CDR3: TGTGCCAGCAGCCTCGGACAGAAGAACACCGGGGAGCTGTTTTTT. Translated: CASSLGQKNTGELFF. The rearrangement links TRBV5-8 to TRBJ2-2; TRBD1 is a possible D gene (6 bases). CDR3 length: 15 amino acids. V was cut by 4 bases and J by 1 base, with 11 bases left in between. Per the germline V gene, CDR1 is SGHTS and CDR2 is YDEGEE.

CDR3 protein: CASSRDRVNEKLFF. As DNA, the CDR3 is TGTGCCAGCAGCCGCGACAGGGTAAATGAAAAACTGTTTTTT. J is TRBJ1-4 and V is TRBV7-2, with 7 bases that match TRBD1. Germline CDR1 is SGHTA and CDR2 is FQGNSA. This CDR3 spans 14 amino acids. Germline trimming cut 5 bases from V and 5 bases from J; bases unmatched to any gene: 5.

The chain uses TRBV7-9 and TRBJ2-7; TRBD1 agrees at 8 bases. Unmatched junction bases numbered 11, after V lost 5 bases and J lost 5 bases. The CDR3 length is 15 residues. Per germline, CDR1 SEHNR and CDR2 FQNEAQ (reference sequence). The CDR3 region is CASSNRPTGVDEQYF. The CDR3 DNA sequence: TGTGCCAGCAGCAACAGGCCGACAGGGGTGGACGAGCAGTACTTC.

The chain has TRBV5-4 and TRBJ1-2; TRBD1 agrees at 8 bases. Germline CDR1 reads SGHNT; CDR2 reads YYREEE (reference sequence). The CDR3 extends over 13 amino acids. J was trimmed by 4 bases and V by 4 bases; bases with no gene match: 3. The CDR3 is CASSQDRGYGYTF. CDR3 in DNA: TGTGCCAGCAGCCAAGACAGGGGCTATGGCTACACCTTC.

This chain links TRBV11-2 with TRBJ2-1, with 12 nucleotides matching TRBD2. Per germline, CDR1 SGHAT and CDR2 FQNNGV. V was clipped by 3 bases and J by 6 bases; unmatched bases: 3. This CDR3 region has 15 residues. CDR3: CASSLTSGSFNEQFF. The CDR3, as DNA: TGTGCCAGCAGCTTGACTAGCGGGAGTTTCAATGAGCAGTTCTTC.

This clone was recorded once. The chain recombines TRBV11-3 with TRBJ2-2; the D gene is possibly TRBD2 (5 bases). Germline values: CDR1 SGHNT, CDR2 YENEEA. Trimming removed 2 bases at V and 4 bases at J, with 17 bases between. CDR3 size: 17 residues. CDR3 sequence reads: CASSLPGLTSSTGELFF. CDR3 bases: TGTGCCAGCAGCTTACCCGGACTCACATCTTCCACCGGGGAGCTGTTTTTT.

The CDR3 nucleotides read TGTGCCATCAGAATAGACACCAATCAGCCCCAGCATTTT. Its translation: CAIRIDTNQPQHF. V gene TRBV10-3 combines with J gene TRBJ1-5; unclear D gene. With 6 bases removed from V and 3 bases from J, the gap between germline ends came to 9 bases. Germline assignment: CDR1 ENHRY and CDR2 SYGVKD. This CDR3 has 13 amino acids.

Details on this clone: The junction and the germline gene differ at one end; a read error may be behind it. The chain employs TRBV20-1 and TRBJ1-2; D is possibly TRBD1 (6 bases). From germline, CDR1 is DFQATT and CDR2 SNEGSKA (reference sequence). This CDR3 is 11 amino acids long. The CDR3 region has the DNA TGCAGTGCCTCCATCCCCGGGACACCGGACTTC. Translated: CSASIPGTPDF.

This clone was observed a single time. J is TRBJ2-7 and V is TRBV7-2, with D perhaps matching TRBD1 (5 bases). Germline V lookup: CDR1 SGHTA, CDR2 FQGNSA. Trimming removed 0 bases at V and 3 bases at J, with 9 bases between. This CDR3 region has 14 residues. Written as DNA, the CDR3 is TGTGCCAGCAGCTTAGCAGGGGCCCTCTACGAGCAGTACTTC. Encoded protein: CASSLAGALYEQYF. The whole variable domain, remainder taken from reference TRBV7-2 and TRBJ2-7, is GAGVSQSPSNKVTEKGKDVELRCDPISGHTALYWYRQSLGQGLEFLIYFQGNSAPDKSGLPSDRFSAERTGGSVSTLTIQRTQQEDSAVYLCASSLAGALYEQYFGPGTRLTVT.

The V call is TRBV27, the J call TRBJ2-7, with TRBD2 identical over 10 bases. Per the germline V gene, CDR1 is MNHEY and CDR2 is SMNVEV (reference sequence). The junction had 7 bases not matched to a gene; V was cut back by 5 bases and J by 3 bases. The CDR3 totals 15 residues. CDR3 amino acids: CASSPGLAGVYEQYF. The CDR3 nucleotides are TGTGCCAGCAGTCCCGGGCTAGCGGGAGTCTACGAGCAGTACTTC.

CDR3 sequence reads: CASSFAGGETQYF. Here the CDR3 DNA reads TGCGCCAGCAGCTTTGCGGGAGGAGAGACCCAGTACTTC. The rearrangement uses TRBV5-1 and TRBJ2-5, with 8 bases lining up with TRBD2. Trimming at V came to 2 bases and at J to 4 bases, leaving 1 base not matched to a gene. The CDR3 is made up of 13 amino acids. The V gene's germline CDR1 is SGHRS and CDR2 YFSETQ. Using reference TRBV5-1 and TRBJ2-5 for the parts outside the CDR3, the full variable domain is KAGVTQTPRYLIKTRGQQVTLSCSPISGHRSVSWYQQTPGQGLQFLFEYFSETQRNKGNFPGRFSGRQFSNSRSEMNVSTLELGDSALYLCASSFAGGETQYFGPGTRLLVL.

The sample holds a few counts of this clone. The J gene is TRBJ1-2, the V gene TRBV21-1; the listed D gene, TRBD1, was not tested against the DNA. TRBV21-1 has pseudogene status. The CDR3 is made up of 14 amino acids. The chain's CDR3 is CASSTDDNNYGYTF. The CDR3 nucleotides are TGTGCCAGCAGCACCGACGACAACAACTATGGCTACACCTTC.